This T cell receptor (beta chain) was identified during a study of tumor and adjacent non-tumor tissue in lung cancer. Three rounds of nested PCR, following a modified ARM-PCR protocol, produced the TCRbeta library. MiXCR, run by TCRdb on the multiplex PCR reads, gives a single entry per CDR3 protein. The table includes 40,000 to 60,000 distinct CDR3 sequences, roughly 60% detected once. No cell sorting was done before RNA was extracted from the tissue. The normal lung tissue was taken more than 3 cm from the tumor edge. Germline CDR1 is DFQATT and CDR2 is SNEGSKA (reference sequence). The CDR3 runs 15 residues. The V gene lost 0 bases and the J gene lost 3 bases, with 11 bases spanning the gap.

This rearrangement joins TRBV20-1 to TRBJ1-4; no clear D gene. This sequence originates from a woman in her 70s with non-small cell lung cancer. The material sequenced was distant non-tumor lung tissue. The CDR3 reads CSARDPSVANEKLFF. DNA for the CDR3: TGCAGTGCTAGAGATCCTAGTGTAGCTAATGAAAAACTGTTTTTT.